These 2 T cell receptor beta chains were all obtained from the same sample, sequenced in a study of T cells of healthy individuals. TCRdb itself ran the 5' RACE reads through MiXCR, one entry per CDR3 protein. The table lists about 57,000 distinct CDR3 sequences, around 15% of them singletons, with around 4.5% in the top ten. The receptors shown here come from a human donor in good health.

This rearrangement joins TRBV9 to TRBJ2-3, with a tentative D call TRBD2 (6 bases). The CDR3 is 15 amino acids. Germline assignment: CDR1 SGDLS and CDR2 YYNGEE. The V and J ends lost 3 bases and 4 bases respectively, with 15 bases between them. For the CDR3, the DNA is TGTGCCAGCAGCGCCAAACTAGGAGGGGCAGATACGCAGTATTTT. It codes for CASSAKLGGADTQYF.

V is TRBV9 and J is TRBJ1-1; a weak D match, TRBD1 (6 bases). The CDR3 has 14 residues. The germline CDR1 and CDR2 sequences are SGDLS and YYNGEE. Trimming stripped 4 bases from V and 2 bases from J, with 12 bases between. The CDR3 region is CASSQSGTNTEAFF. The DNA for the CDR3 is TGTGCCAGCAGCCAAAGTGGGACAAACACTGAAGCTTTCTTT.